The 5 T cell receptor beta chains below come from one sample, sequenced in a study of blood T cell repertoires in COVID-19. Some clones are missing from TCRdb's copy, which holds only in-frame ones; the method was immunoSEQ multiplex PCR. The sample records around 300,000 clones, roughly 89% being singletons. Sequencing input: peripheral blood. The receptors stem from a woman aged 40 to 50 with COVID-19, enrolled during active disease.

This sequence joins TRBV28 and TRBJ1-4, with D unresolved. With 5 bases removed from V and 5 bases from J, the gap between germline ends came to 15 bases. This CDR3 has 15 residues. Germline V gives CDR1 MDHEN, CDR2 SYDVKM. In DNA, the CDR3 is TGTGCCAGCAGTCCTCAAGGAGTCTTCAATGAAAAACTGTTTTTT. Protein: CASSPQGVFNEKLFF.

The V gene is TRBV3-1 (or the pseudogene TRBV3-2), the J gene TRBJ1-1; TRBD1 agrees at 7 bases. Germline V gives CDR1 LGHDT, CDR2 YNNKEL (reference sequence). Trimming at V came to 4 bases and at J to 4 bases, leaving 9 bases not matched to a gene. There are 15 residues in the CDR3. This CDR3 reads CASSPLGGAGTEAFF. The CDR3 coding sequence is TGTGCCAGCAGCCCATTAGGGGGCGCGGGCACTGAAGCTTTCTTT.

The chain couples TRBV18 to TRBJ1-3; no definite D call. Trimming removed 1 base from V and 4 bases from J, with 14 bases in between. Germline V gene sequence: CDR1 KGHSH, CDR2 LQKENI. The CDR3 runs to 16 residues. CDR3 amino acids: CASSPRPGIEGNTIYF. The CDR3, as DNA: TGTGCCAGCTCACCACGCCCGGGTATCGAGGGAAACACCATATATTTT.

The V gene is TRBV7-2, the J gene TRBJ2-3; 9 bases are a match to TRBD2. The germline CDR1 and CDR2 sequences are SGHTA and FQGNSA. V lost 2 bases to trimming and J lost 0 bases; unmatched junction nucleotides: 3. The CDR3 is made up of 16 amino acids. The chain's CDR3 is CASSLFSGGSTDTQYF. The CDR3 DNA is TGTGCCAGCAGCTTATTTAGCGGGGGCAGCACAGATACGCAGTATTTT. Full variable domain (missing parts from reference TRBV7-2 and TRBJ2-3): GAGVSQSPSNKVTEKGKDVELRCDPISGHTALYWYRQSLGQGLEFLIYFQGNSAPDKSGLPSDRFSAERTGGSVSTLTIQRTQQEDSAVYLCASSLFSGGSTDTQYFGPGTRLTVL.

The chain has TRBV27 and TRBJ2-2, with 10 bases fitting TRBD1. The CDR3 consists of 15 residues. The J segment lost 8 bases and the V segment lost 4 bases, leaving 7 bases of the junction unmatched. The germline V gene has CDR1 MNHEY and CDR2 SMNVEV (reference sequence). In DNA form, the CDR3 reads TGTGCCAGCAGTTGGACAGGGGGGACGCTTGGGGAGCTGTTTTTT. This sequence encodes CASSWTGGTLGELFF.